These 20 T cell receptor beta chains share one sample of origin, sequenced in a study of blood T cell repertoires in COVID-19 (TCRdb year 2020). Library preparation employed the immunoSEQ multiplex PCR assay. What TCRdb holds here is the immuneACCESS table cut down to in-frame rearrangements. Part of the clones is not present; checked against another copy, under half of the missing clones reflect an unresolved V gene, and the others are unexplained. Present in this sample are about 250,000 clones, about 83% of which were seen just once. 5.7% of the sample is held by the ten biggest clonotypes. Sequenced sample: peripheral blood. These receptors all stem from an older man with acute or convalescent COVID-19.

V gene TRBV7-9 combines with J gene TRBJ2-3, with D unclear. CDR1 and CDR2 (germline): SEHNR, FQNEAQ (reference sequence). The CDR3 extends over 14 amino acids. The germline V and J ends were trimmed by 5 bases and 5 bases, with 14 bases remaining between them. The CDR3 DNA is TGTGCCAGCAGCCCCCTCTGGAGAGTAGATACGCAGTATTTT. Amino acids: CASSPLWRVDTQYF.

This clone was seen only once. The chain carries TRBV5-6 and TRBJ1-1; possible D gene TRBD1, 5 bases. Germline V gene data show CDR1 as SGHDT and CDR2 as YYEEEE. The CDR3 is made up of 14 amino acids. Deletions cut 0 bases from V and 7 bases from J, with 13 bases between. In DNA form, the CDR3 reads TGTGCCAGCAGCTTGGCCGGCGGGGGGATTGAAGCTTTCTTT. This translates into CASSLAGGGIEAFF.

This CDR3 reads CASTSRWDTEAFF. The CDR3 DNA is TGTGCCAGCACGTCCAGGTGGGACACTGAAGCTTTCTTT. V gene TRBV7-9 combines with J gene TRBJ1-1, with no clear D. Germline V gene sequence: CDR1 SEHNR, CDR2 FQNEAQ (reference sequence). The CDR3 length is 13 residues. The V end lost 7 bases, the J end lost 3 bases, and 12 bases lay between the germline ends.

The chain has TRBV11-2 and TRBJ2-7, with 9 bases identical to TRBD2. The CDR3 sequence is 16 residues long. V was clipped by 1 base and J by 3 bases; unmatched bases: 7. CDR1 is SGHAT, CDR2 FQNNGV, per germline. CDR3 amino acids: CASSLGASGVSYEQYF. The CDR3 nucleotides are TGTGCCAGCAGCTTAGGGGCTAGCGGGGTGAGCTACGAGCAGTACTTC.

This clone was seen just once. The chain employs TRBV14 and TRBJ1-3; D is unclear. Germline-derived CDR1 and CDR2 are SGHDN and FVKESK. The CDR3 spans 14 residues. Deletions cut 4 bases from V and 12 bases from J, with 19 bases between. CDR3 residues: CASSPWTTPGGIYF. The CDR3, as DNA: TGTGCCAGCAGCCCCTGGACGACCCCGGGAGGCATATATTTT.

The chain couples TRBV12-3 or TRBV12-4 to TRBJ2-5, with no clear D. V lost 3 bases to trimming and J lost 4 bases, with 9 bases between them. The length of the CDR3 is 13 residues. CDR3 DNA sequence: TGTGCCAGCAGTTTTTCTAGGCGAGAGACCCAGTACTTC. It encodes CASSFSRRETQYF.

This chain links TRBV25-1 with TRBJ1-1; D is unresolved. CDR1 is MGHDK and CDR2 is SYGVNS in the germline V gene. This CDR3 contains 16 residues. Trimming removed 3 bases from V and 3 bases from J, with 17 bases in between. The CDR3 region is CASSDSMRVGHTEAFF. CDR3 nucleotides: TGTGCCAGCAGTGATTCCATGAGGGTAGGGCACACTGAAGCTTTCTTT.

This clone was seen a handful of times. The V gene is TRBV28, the J gene TRBJ2-7; 7 nucleotides line up with TRBD1. V dropped 6 bases and J dropped 0; count of bases not matched to a gene: 5. Germline lookup yields CDR1 MDHEN and CDR2 SYDVKM. The CDR3 has 14 residues. CDR3 DNA: TGTGCCAGCAGGACAGGGCATGGCTCCTACGAGCAGTACTTC. Translating it yields CASRTGHGSYEQYF.

The gene calls are TRBV28 and TRBJ2-7; 8 bases are a match to TRBD1. The trim removed 5 bases at V and 2 bases at J, leaving 8 bases unmatched. This CDR3 is 15 amino acids long. The germline V gene has CDR1 MDHEN and CDR2 SYDVKM. The chain's CDR3 is CASSTLDRAAYEQYF. CDR3 bases: TGTGCCAGCAGTACCCTGGACAGGGCTGCCTACGAGCAGTACTTC.

This chain uses TRBV9 with TRBJ2-3; 10 bases are shared with TRBD2. V lost 4 bases and J lost 3; bases outside the gene matches: 8. The CDR3 spans 16 residues. The germline V gene encodes CDR1 SGDLS and CDR2 YYNGEE. CDR3: CASSPGAGGPTDTQYF. CDR3 sequence (DNA): TGTGCCAGCAGCCCCGGAGCGGGAGGGCCTACAGATACGCAGTATTTT.

This rearrangement joins TRBV7-2 to TRBJ1-5, with D maybe TRBD1 (5 bases). This CDR3 has 15 amino acids. V lost 0 bases to trimming and J lost 3 bases, with 9 bases between them. In germline, CDR1 is SGHTA, CDR2 FQGNSA. For the CDR3, the DNA is TGTGCCAGCAGCTTAGCGGGGGGTGACAATCAGCCCCAGCATTTT. This sequence encodes CASSLAGGDNQPQHF.

This clone was observed a few times. The V and J genes are TRBV2 and TRBJ2-7; D is unresolved. This CDR3 is built from 12 residues. The germline CDR1 and CDR2 sequences are SNHLY and FYNNEI. V dropped 5 bases and J dropped 2 bases, with 7 bases sitting between them. The CDR3 bases are TGTGCCAGCAGTTACACGACCTACGAGCAGTACTTC. As protein: CASSYTTYEQYF.

The chain joins TRBV5-1 to TRBJ1-1; unclear D gene. Germline V gene data show CDR1 as SGHRS and CDR2 as YFSETQ. CDR3 size: 15 residues. V lost 2 bases to trimming and J lost 0 bases, with 11 bases between them. The CDR3 DNA sequence: TGCGCCAGCAGCTTCGGAGCGGGCCTGAACACTGAAGCTTTCTTT. Its translation: CASSFGAGLNTEAFF.

V and J are TRBV29-1 and TRBJ1-3, with TRBD1 matching over 7 bases. Germline trimming cut 1 base from V and 3 bases from J; bases unmatched to any gene: 9. Germline V lookup: CDR1 SQVTM, CDR2 ANQGSEA. The CDR3 is made up of 16 amino acids. Here the CDR3 reads CSVEVRGGLFGNTIYF. The CDR3 bases are TGCAGCGTTGAAGTCAGAGGGGGCCTATTTGGAAACACCATATATTTT.

The chain carries TRBV3-1 (or the pseudogene TRBV3-2) and TRBJ2-2, with 7 positions matching TRBD2. The CDR3 is 17 residues long. Germline V gives CDR1 LGHDT, CDR2 YNNKEL (reference sequence). V lost 1 base and J lost 2; bases outside the gene matches: 7. The CDR3: CASSQVLGGDNTGELFF. The CDR3 DNA sequence: TGTGCCAGCAGCCAAGTTTTGGGGGGGGATAACACCGGGGAGCTGTTTTTT.

A few counts support this clone. This chain joins TRBV9 and TRBJ2-3; D might be TRBD1 (5 bases). CDR1 is SGDLS and CDR2 is YYNGEE in the germline V gene. The CDR3 extends over 14 amino acids. V dropped 0 bases and J dropped 3 bases, with 8 bases sitting between them. The chain's CDR3 is CASSVGGWTDTQYF. The DNA of the CDR3 is TGTGCCAGCAGCGTAGGGGGCTGGACAGATACGCAGTATTTT.

The sample holds a few counts of this clone. The rearrangement uses TRBV2 and TRBJ2-5, with 8 bases matching TRBD2. J was trimmed by 2 bases and V by 8 bases; bases with no gene match: 7. Germline values: CDR1 SNHLY, CDR2 FYNNEI. The CDR3 sequence is 14 residues long. CDR3 DNA sequence: TGTGCCAGCCAGTGGGCTAGCGGGCAAGAGACCCAGTACTTC. Translating gives CASQWASGQETQYF.

In its sample, this clone was seen a few times. The rearrangement uses TRBV2 and TRBJ1-1; D is unresolved. In germline, CDR1 is SNHLY, CDR2 FYNNEI. This CDR3 spans 13 amino acids. V was cut by 3 bases and J by 6 bases, with 11 bases left in between. CDR3 in amino acids: CASSEAPVAEAFF. The CDR3 bases are TGTGCCAGCAGTGAGGCACCCGTCGCTGAAGCTTTCTTT.

The rearrangement links TRBV10-3 to TRBJ2-2, with D perhaps TRBD2 (6 bases). From germline, CDR1 is ENHRY and CDR2 SYGVKD. This CDR3 comprises 16 residues. Trimming shortened V by 2 bases and J by 5 bases, and 15 bases separated the two germline ends. The chain's CDR3 is CAISEERVGSTGELFF. The CDR3 DNA reads TGTGCCATCAGTGAGGAGCGGGTAGGGTCTACCGGGGAGCTGTTTTTT.

The chain combines TRBV7-3 with TRBJ2-3; 12 nucleotides line up with TRBD2. CDR3 length: 18 amino acids. Germline CDR1 and CDR2: SGHTA and FQGTGA. The V and J ends lost 1 base and 0 bases, in that order; junction bases with no gene match: 5. The CDR3, as DNA: TGTGCCAGCAGCTTAAATGGGGGGACTAGCGGGAGCACAGATACGCAGTATTTT. Translated: CASSLNGGTSGSTDTQYF.